This TCR beta chain was captured by sequencing in a study of early T cells in non-severe SARS-CoV-2 infection. Study context: The chains were unpaired, and the sequenced material was bulk RNA from unsorted whole blood. Regarding the study as a whole: Private and CD4 specificities were missed by VDJdb matching, which favored anti-spike CD8 responses.

This clonotype was seen many times. No antigen is known for it. Tagging with unique molecular identifiers was applied to individual cDNA molecules. TCRdb re-derived calls from the 5' RACE reads in MiXCR, one entry per CDR3 protein. Of roughly 120,000 distinct CDR3 sequences listed, 15% were seen once; the top ten hold 21%. There are 12 residues in the CDR3. V lost 3 bases, J lost 7 bases, and 0 bases stayed unmatched. The chain has TRBV12-3 or TRBV12-4 and TRBJ2-1, with TRBD2 matching 7 bases. This TCR derives from an adult who was a healthcare worker with PCR-confirmed SARS-CoV-2 infection or an uninfected control (not recorded which). The sample was whole blood. Written as DNA, the CDR3 is TGTGCCAGCAGTTTGGGGGGGAATGAGCAGTTCTTC. This encodes CASSLGGNEQFF.